These T cell receptor beta chains were read from a single sample in a study of T cell responses to AZD1222 COVID-19 vaccine. Measured with immunoSEQ multiplex PCR; TCRdb has only the in-frame clones, and not every one. The sample carries around 70,000 clones, around 84% recorded once. Sample: peripheral blood, taken on day 0 of AZD1222 vaccination. The receptors were gathered from an adult in good health. Both conserved end residues are part of each CDR3.

TRBV6-1	CASSERWGWAFF
TRBV19	CASSTGRAEQYF
TRBV10-1	CASSPGTGTEAFF
TRBV18	CASSPPGETQYF
TRBV6-5	CASSSRTSETQYF
TRBV6-5	CASSYSGTNYGYTF
TRBV2	CASSARRTDYGYTF
TRBV18	CASAGGVDYGYTF
TRBV5-1	CASSMGSNYGYTF
TRBV4-1	CASSQDEPDRGNQPQHF
TRBV19	CASSISVNTEAFF
TRBV10-3	CAVTGGNYGYTF
TRBV7-8	CASSFSGVEEQFF
TRBV15	CATSRVKGTLYF
TRBV7-5	CARSLLSSGGNTIYF
TRBV2	CASTSGLGTLVRYEQYF
TRBV3-1/TRBV3-2	CASSSRLVDRAGTEAFF
TRBV10-3	CAISASGTVYEQYF
TRBV14	CASSRRASGQTQYF
TRBV3-1/TRBV3-2	CASSHSGTNYEQYF
TRBV6-5	CASTEGTDNTGELFF
TRBV7-8	CASSSRQERNTIYF
TRBV7-8	CASSRSWTGNTEAFF
TRBV9	CASSVGSGGANTGELFF
TRBV6-6	CASSHGTGRGAVSKQFF
TRBV10-1	CASSEGAGGPSYNEQFF
TRBV6-5	CASSLDSYEQYF
TRBV27	CATTGGGYGTQYF
TRBV2	CASSPLAIGQYF
TRBV5-5	CASSPSSGTDTQYF
TRBV6-2/TRBV6-3	CASSYSVSEREEKLFF